This T cell receptor (beta chain) was found in a study of cytomegalovirus exposure and HLA in healthy donors. As for the study in general: Genotyping showed 81% of almost 400 donors falling in the Caucasian-associated ancestry cluster. Study results and limitations: In a later analysis, 15,000 to 20,000 TCR beta sequences were associated with HLA alleles at 0.05 false discovery rate. Fewer N-insertions than the roughly 650-donor mean were reportedly shown by an Asian-associated ancestry cluster in a later analysis.

Trimming removed 0 bases at V and 10 bases at J, with 16 bases between. The V gene's germline CDR1 is LNHNV and CDR2 YYDKDF (reference sequence). This CDR3 is 15 amino acids long. In the case of this clone: Its antigen remains unidentified.

This PCR relied on a set of 60 Vbeta primers and 13 Jbeta primers. Libraries were prepared by immunoSEQ multiplex PCR; TCRdb keeps only in-frame clonotypes and omits some of them. The data contain 200,000 to 250,000 clones, about 75% of them seen just once; the ten biggest clones take up 1.8%. The J gene is TRBJ2-1, the V gene TRBV15, with D unclear. The clonotype comes from a woman aged 25 to 39 in good health and CMV-seronegative. Sample: PBMCs. CDR3 nucleotides: TGTGCCACCAGCAGAGATAAAGGTAGATCGCGGGAGCAGTTCTTC. It codes for CATSRDKGRSREQFF.